This T cell receptor beta chain was sequenced during a study of blood T cells in healthy people across ages. Findings and limits, study-wide: The donors' CMV status was not determined, possibly confounding changes in expanded clonotypes.

This clonotype occurred many times. Its antigen is undetermined. Each donor gave roughly 10 milliliters of peripheral blood. A second PCR, run for about 7 to 11 cycles, used a sample-barcoded 5' primer plus a J-beta primer mix. Each cDNA molecule was tagged by a template-switch adaptor that had 12 random nucleotides. All samples yielded 2.5 million or more CDR3-containing paired-end reads. TCRdb used MiXCR to reprocess the 5' RACE reads, holding one entry per CDR3 protein. The table has roughly 700,000 distinct CDR3 sequences, roughly 32% seen once. Germline CDR1 SGHVS, CDR2 FNYEAQ. V shed 5 bases, J shed 0 bases, and the junction held 2 bases outside the gene matches. The length of the CDR3 is 15 residues.

Sequenced: blood. This clonotype originated in a woman older than 75 in good health. This rearrangement joins TRBV7-6 to TRBJ1-4; 8 nucleotides agree with TRBD1. The CDR3 sequence: CASSPQGATNEKLFF. The CDR3 nucleotides are TGTGCCAGCAGCCCACAGGGGGCAACTAATGAAAAACTGTTTTTT.